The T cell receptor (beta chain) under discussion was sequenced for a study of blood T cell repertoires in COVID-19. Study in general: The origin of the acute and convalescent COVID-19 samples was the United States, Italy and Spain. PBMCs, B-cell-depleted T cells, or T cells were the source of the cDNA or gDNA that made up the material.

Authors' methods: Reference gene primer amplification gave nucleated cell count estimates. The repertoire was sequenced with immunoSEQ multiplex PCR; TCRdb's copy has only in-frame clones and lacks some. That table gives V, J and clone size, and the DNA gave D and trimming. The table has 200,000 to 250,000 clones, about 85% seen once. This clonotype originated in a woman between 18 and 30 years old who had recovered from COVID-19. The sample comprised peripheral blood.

The CDR3 DNA follows: TGTGCCAGCAGTGATATAGCGGGGCTTCTTCAGGGGGAGCAGTTCTTC. Translation: CASSDIAGLLQGEQFF. The chain couples TRBV6-1 to TRBJ2-1, with 8 bases identical to TRBD2. Germline assignment: CDR1 MNHNS and CDR2 SASEGT. The CDR3 runs 16 residues. The ends lost 3 bases at V and 10 bases at J; junction bases unmatched: 14.